These T cell receptor beta chains were read from a single sample in a study of T cell responses to AZD1222 COVID-19 vaccine. Profiling relied on immunoSEQ multiplex PCR, and the TCRdb table lists in-frame clones only, not all of them. This table has under 150,000 clones, 91% appearing once. The starting material was peripheral blood, obtained on day 0 of AZD1222 vaccination. The receptors were sampled from an adult in good health. The CDR3 runs from the conserved cysteine through the conserved F or W. D genes are given only for firm matches.

>TRBJ1-2|TRBV12-5|.
CASGLRGSTYGYTF
>TRBJ2-4|TRBV19|TRBD1
CASSSGTGLIQYF
>TRBJ2-2|TRBV25-1|.
CATRTAPTGELFF
>TRBJ2-5|TRBV27|TRBD2
CASRRAGLQETQYF
>TRBJ1-1|TRBV18|TRBD1
CASSPGTGSGTEAFF
>TRBJ1-5|TRBV27|.
CASKFLGEGSGNQPQHF
>TRBJ2-7|TRBV5-1|.
CASSLGPRGDDEQYF
>TRBJ2-1|TRBV6-5|TRBD2
CASRWGGNEQFF
>TRBJ2-7|TRBV2|TRBD1
CASTGQASYEQYF
>TRBJ2-2|TRBV5-6|.
CASSVYTGELFF
>TRBJ2-7|TRBV27|.
CASRGGHGSEQYF
>TRBJ2-2|TRBV5-1|TRBD2
CASSSSGITGELFF
>TRBJ1-2|TRBV7-9|.
CASSLVGRDAYGYTF
>TRBJ1-2|TRBV18|.
CASSPSDQDGYTF
>TRBJ1-1|TRBV7-8|.
CASSFGQMNTEAFF
>TRBJ2-7|TRBV3-1/TRBV3-2|.
CASSHEGGAGNSEQYF
>TRBJ2-7|TRBV30|.
CAWNQPYSYEQYF
>TRBJ2-7|TRBV4-1|.
CASSQGPSGAYEQYF
>TRBJ2-1|TRBV19|TRBD2
CASKRTSGSPEQFF
>TRBJ2-7|TRBV6-5|TRBD1
CASTGGTYEQYF
>TRBJ2-7|TRBV5-5|TRBD2
CASSLTQLAGSYEQYF
>TRBJ1-1|TRBV6-1|TRBD1
CASSEGIGGNAFF
>TRBJ2-7|TRBV6-5|.
CASRTGLYEQYF
>TRBJ1-2|TRBV12-3/TRBV12-4|.
CASSAGARGYTF
>TRBJ2-7|TRBV7-9|.
CASSSPRGGGSSYEQYF
>TRBJ1-1|TRBV5-8|.
CASSLRGPSMNTEAFF
>TRBJ1-2|TRBV28|.
CASRRVGSYGYTF
>TRBJ2-5|TRBV11-2|.
CASSLGIQNQETQYF
>TRBJ1-2|TRBV18|.
CASSPNRLASYGYTF
>TRBJ2-1|TRBV7-6|TRBD1
CASSLGGTGNPEQFF
>TRBJ1-1|TRBV5-6|TRBD1
CASSGAGTVDGTEAFF
>TRBJ1-2|TRBV7-8|.
CASSHDSYGYTF
>TRBJ2-1|TRBV27|.
CASSPNEFQEKFF
>TRBJ2-1|TRBV29-1|.
CSAPGPGSYNEQFF
>TRBJ2-5|TRBV5-1|.
CASSSEYQETQYF
>TRBJ1-1|TRBV5-1|TRBD1
CASSLDLNRGRSEAFF